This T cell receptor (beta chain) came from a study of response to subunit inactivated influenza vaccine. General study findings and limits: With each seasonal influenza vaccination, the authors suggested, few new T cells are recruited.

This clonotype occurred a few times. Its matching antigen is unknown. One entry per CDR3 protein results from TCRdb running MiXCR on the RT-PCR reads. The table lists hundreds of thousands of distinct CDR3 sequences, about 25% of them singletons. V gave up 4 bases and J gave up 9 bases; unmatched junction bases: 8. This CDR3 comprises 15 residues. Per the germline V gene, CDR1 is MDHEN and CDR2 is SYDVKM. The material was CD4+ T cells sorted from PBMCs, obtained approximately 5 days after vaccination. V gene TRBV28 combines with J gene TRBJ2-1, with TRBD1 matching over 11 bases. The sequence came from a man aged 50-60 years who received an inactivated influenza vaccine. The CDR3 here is CASSYRDRGKREQFF. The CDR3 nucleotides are TGTGCCAGCAGTTACCGGGACAGGGGGAAGCGTGAGCAGTTCTTC. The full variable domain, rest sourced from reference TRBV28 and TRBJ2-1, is DVKVTQSSRYLVKRTGEKVFLECVQDMDHENMFWYRQDPGLGLRLIYFSYDVKMKEKGDIPEGYSVSREKKERFSLILESASTNQTSMYLCASSYRDRGKREQFFGPGTRLTVL.